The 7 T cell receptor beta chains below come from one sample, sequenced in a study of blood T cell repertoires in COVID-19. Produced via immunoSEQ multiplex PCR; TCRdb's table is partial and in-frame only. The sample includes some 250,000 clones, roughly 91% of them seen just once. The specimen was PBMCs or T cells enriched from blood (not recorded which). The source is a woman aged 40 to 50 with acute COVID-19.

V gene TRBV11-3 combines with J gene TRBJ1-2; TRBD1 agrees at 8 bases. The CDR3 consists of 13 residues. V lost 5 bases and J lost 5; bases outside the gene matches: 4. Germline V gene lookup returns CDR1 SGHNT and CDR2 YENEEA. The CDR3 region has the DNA TGTGCCAGCAGCACCCGACAGGGGTATGGCTACACCTTC. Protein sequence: CASSTRQGYGYTF.

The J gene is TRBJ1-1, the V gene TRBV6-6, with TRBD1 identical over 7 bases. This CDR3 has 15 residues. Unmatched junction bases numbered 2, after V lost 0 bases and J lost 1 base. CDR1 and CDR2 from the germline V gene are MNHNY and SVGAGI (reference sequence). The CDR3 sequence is CASSYSRQGNTEAFF. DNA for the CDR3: TGTGCCAGCAGTTACTCGCGACAGGGGAACACTGAAGCTTTCTTT.

Written as DNA, the CDR3 is TGTGCCAGCAGCCAAGATAGGATCGGGTCAACATCAGAAAAACTGTTTTTT. This translates into CASSQDRIGSTSEKLFF. The V and J genes are TRBV4-2 and TRBJ1-4; D ambiguous. Germline V lookup: CDR1 LGHNA, CDR2 YNFKEQ. Trimming cost V 0 bases and J 8 bases, with 19 bases left between them. CDR3 length equals 17 residues.

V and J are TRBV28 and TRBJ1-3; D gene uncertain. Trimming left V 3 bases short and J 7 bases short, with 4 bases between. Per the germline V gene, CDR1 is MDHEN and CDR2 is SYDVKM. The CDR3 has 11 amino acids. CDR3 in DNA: TGTGCCAGCAGTTTGAGGAACACCATATATTTT. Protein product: CASSLRNTIYF.

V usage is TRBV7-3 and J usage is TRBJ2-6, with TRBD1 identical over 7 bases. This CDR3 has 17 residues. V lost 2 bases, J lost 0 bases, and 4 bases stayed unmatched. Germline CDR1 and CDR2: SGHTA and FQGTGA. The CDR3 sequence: CASSLRPGGSGANVLTF. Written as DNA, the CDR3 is TGTGCCAGCAGCTTACGGCCAGGGGGCTCTGGGGCCAACGTCCTGACTTTC. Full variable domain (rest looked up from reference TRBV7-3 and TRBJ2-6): GAGVSQTPSNKVTEKGKYVELRCDPISGHTALYWYRQSLGQGPEFLIYFQGTGAADDSGLPNDRFFAVRPEGSVSTLKIQRTERGDSAVYLCASSLRPGGSGANVLTFGAGSRLTVL.

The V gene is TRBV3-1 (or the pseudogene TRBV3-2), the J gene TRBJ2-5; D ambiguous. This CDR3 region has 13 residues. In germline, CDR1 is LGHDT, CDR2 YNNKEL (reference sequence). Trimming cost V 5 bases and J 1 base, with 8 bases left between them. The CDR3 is CASSRQAQETQYF. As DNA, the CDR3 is TGTGCCAGCAGCAGGCAGGCCCAAGAGACCCAGTACTTC.

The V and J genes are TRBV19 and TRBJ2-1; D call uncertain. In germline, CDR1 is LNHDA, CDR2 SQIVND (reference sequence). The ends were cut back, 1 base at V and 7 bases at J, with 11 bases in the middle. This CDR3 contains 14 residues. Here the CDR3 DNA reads TGTGCCAGTAGTATAGGCCCCTTACAGAATGAGCAGTTCTTC. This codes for CASSIGPLQNEQFF.